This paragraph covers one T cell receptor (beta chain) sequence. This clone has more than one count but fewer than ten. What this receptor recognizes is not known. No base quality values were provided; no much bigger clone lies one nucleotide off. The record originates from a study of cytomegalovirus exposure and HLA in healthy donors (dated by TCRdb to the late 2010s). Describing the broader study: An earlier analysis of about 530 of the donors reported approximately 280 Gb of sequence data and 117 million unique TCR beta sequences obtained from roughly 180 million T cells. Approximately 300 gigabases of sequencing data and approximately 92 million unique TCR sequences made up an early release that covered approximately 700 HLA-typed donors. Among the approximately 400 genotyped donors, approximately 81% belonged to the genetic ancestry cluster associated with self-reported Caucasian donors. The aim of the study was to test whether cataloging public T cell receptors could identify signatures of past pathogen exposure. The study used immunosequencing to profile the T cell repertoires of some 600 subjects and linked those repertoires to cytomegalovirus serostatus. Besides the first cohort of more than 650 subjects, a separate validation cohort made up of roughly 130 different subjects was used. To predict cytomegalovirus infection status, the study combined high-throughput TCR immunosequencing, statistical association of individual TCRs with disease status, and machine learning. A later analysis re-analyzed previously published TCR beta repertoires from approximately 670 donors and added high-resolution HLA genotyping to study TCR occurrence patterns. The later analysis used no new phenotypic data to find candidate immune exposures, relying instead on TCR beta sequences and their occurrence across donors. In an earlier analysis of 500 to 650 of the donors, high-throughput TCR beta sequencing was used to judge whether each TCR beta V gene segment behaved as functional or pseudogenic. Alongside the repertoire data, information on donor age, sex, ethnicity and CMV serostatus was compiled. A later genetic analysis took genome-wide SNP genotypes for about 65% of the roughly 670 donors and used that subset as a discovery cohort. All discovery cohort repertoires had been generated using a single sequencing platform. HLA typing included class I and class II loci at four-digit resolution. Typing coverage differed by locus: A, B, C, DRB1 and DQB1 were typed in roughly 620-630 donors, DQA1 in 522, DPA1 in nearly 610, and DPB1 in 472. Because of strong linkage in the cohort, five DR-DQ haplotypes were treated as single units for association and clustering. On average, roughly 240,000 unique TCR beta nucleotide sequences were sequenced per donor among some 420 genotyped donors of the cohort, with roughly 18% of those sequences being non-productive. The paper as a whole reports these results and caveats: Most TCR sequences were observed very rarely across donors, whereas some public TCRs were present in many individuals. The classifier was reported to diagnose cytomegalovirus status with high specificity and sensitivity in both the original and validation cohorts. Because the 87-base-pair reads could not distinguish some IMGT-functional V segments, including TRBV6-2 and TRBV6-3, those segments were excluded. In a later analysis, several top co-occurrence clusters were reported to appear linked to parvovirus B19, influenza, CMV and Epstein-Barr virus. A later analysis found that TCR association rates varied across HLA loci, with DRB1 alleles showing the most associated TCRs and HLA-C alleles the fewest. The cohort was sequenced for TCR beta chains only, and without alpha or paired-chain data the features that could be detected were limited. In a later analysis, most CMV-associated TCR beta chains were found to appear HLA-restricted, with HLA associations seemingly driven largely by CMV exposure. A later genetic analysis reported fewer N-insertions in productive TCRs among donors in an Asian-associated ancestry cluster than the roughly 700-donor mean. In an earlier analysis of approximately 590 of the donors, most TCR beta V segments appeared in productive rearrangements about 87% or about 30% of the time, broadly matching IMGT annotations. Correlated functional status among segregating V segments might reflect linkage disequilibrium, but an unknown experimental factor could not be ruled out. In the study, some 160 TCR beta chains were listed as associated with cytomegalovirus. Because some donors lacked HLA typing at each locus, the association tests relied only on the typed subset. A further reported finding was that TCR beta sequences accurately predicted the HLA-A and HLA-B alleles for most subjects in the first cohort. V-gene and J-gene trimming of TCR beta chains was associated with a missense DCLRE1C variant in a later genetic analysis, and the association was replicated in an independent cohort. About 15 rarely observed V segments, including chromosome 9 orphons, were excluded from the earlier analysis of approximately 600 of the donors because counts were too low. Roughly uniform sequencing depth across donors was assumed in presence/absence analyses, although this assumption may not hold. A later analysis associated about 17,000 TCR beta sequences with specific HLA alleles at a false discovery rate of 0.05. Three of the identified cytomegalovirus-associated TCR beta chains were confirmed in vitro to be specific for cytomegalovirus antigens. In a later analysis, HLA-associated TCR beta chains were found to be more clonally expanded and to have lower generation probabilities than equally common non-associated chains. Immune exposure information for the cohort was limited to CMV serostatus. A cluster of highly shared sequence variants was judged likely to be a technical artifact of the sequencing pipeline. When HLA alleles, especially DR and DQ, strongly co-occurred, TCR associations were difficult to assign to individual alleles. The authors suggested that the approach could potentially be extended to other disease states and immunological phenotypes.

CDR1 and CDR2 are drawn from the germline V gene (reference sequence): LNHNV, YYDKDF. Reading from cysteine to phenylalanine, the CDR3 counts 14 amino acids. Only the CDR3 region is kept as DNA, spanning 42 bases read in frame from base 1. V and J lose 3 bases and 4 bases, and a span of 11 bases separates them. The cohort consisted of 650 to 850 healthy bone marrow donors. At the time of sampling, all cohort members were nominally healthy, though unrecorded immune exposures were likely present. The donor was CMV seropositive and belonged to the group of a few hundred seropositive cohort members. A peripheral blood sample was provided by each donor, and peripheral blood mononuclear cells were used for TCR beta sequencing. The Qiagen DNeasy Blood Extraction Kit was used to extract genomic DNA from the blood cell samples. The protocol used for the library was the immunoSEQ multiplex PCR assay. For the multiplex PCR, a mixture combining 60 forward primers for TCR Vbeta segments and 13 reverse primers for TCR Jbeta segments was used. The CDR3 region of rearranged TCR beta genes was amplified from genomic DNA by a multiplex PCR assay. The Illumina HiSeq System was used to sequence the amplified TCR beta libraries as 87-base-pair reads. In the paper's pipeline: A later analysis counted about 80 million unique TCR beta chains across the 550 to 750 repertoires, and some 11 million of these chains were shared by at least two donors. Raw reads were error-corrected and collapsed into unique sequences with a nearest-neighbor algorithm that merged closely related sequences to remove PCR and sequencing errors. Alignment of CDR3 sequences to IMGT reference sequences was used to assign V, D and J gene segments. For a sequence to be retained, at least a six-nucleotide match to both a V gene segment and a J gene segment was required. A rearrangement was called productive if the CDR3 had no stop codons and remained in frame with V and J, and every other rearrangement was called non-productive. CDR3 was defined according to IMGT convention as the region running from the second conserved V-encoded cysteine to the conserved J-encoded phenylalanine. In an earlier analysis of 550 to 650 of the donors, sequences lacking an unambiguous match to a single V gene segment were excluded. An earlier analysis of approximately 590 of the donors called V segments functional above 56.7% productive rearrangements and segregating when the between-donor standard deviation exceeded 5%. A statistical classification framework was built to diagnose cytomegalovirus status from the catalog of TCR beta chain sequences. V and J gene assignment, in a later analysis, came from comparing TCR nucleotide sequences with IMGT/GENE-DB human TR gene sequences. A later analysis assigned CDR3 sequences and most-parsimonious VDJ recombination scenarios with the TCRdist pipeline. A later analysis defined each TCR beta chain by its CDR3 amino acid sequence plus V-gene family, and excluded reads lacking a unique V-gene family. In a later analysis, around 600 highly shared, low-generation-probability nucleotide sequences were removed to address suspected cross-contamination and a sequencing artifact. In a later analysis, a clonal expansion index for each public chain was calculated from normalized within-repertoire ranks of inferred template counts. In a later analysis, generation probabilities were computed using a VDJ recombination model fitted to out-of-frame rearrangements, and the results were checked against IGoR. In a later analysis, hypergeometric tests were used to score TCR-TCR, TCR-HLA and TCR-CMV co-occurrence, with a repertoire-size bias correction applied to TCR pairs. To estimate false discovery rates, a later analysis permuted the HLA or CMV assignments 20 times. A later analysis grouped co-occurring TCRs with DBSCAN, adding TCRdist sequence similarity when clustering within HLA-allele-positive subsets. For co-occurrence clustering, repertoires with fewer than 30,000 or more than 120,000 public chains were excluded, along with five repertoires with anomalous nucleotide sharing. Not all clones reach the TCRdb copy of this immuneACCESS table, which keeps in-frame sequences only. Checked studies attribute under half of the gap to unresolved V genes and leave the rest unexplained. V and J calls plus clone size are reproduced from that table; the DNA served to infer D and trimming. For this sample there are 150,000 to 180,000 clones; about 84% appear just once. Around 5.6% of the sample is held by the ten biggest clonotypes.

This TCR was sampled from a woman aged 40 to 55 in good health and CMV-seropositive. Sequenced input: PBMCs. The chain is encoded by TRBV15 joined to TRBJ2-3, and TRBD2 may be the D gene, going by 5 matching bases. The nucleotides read TGTGCCACCAGCAGGAGGGCCGAATCAGATACGCAGTATTTT. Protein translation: CATSRRAESDTQYF. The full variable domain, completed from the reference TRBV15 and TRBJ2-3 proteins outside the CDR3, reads DAMVIQNPRYQVTQFGKPVTLSCSQTLNHNVMYWYQQKSSQAPKLLFHYYDKDFNNEADTPDNFQSRRPNTSFCFLDIRSPGLGDTAMYLCATSRRAESDTQYFGPGTRLTVL.